These 24 T cell receptor beta chains share one sample of origin, sequenced in a study of identical twins. Via MiXCR, TCRdb re-called the 5' RACE reads, giving one row per CDR3 protein. The sample includes about 430,000 distinct CDR3 sequences, 15% to 20% of them seen just once. Sequenced sample: naive T cells sorted from blood. The receptors here all came from a man aged 50 or older in good health.

This clonotype appeared a few times. The chain carries TRBV7-9 and TRBJ2-3, with 10 bases fitting TRBD2. Germline CDR1 is SEHNR and CDR2 is FQNEAQ (reference sequence). The trim removed 5 bases at V and 0 bases at J, leaving 5 bases unmatched. CDR3 length: 16 residues. The CDR3 here is CASSPGAGGSTDTQYF. In nucleotides, the CDR3 is TGTGCCAGCAGCCCAGGAGCGGGGGGGAGCACAGATACGCAGTATTTT.

This chain uses TRBV6-2 or TRBV6-3 with TRBJ2-7; 8 bases are shared with TRBD1. The germline CDR1 and CDR2 sequences are MNHEY and SVGEGT. CDR3 size: 17 residues. Trimming cost V 4 bases and J 0 bases; bases outside gene matches: 11. CDR3 sequence reads: CASSSHTGTGPSYEQYF. Written as DNA, the CDR3 is TGTGCCAGCAGTTCCCATACCGGGACAGGACCCTCCTACGAGCAGTACTTC.

This clonotype was observed at least ten times. The V and J genes are TRBV20-1 and TRBJ2-1; TRBD2 matches 9 bases. The CDR3 length is 15 residues. After removal of 3 bases from V and 3 bases from J, the junction contained 6 bases not matched to a gene. In germline, CDR1 is DFQATT, CDR2 SNEGSKA (reference sequence). CDR3 protein: CSASRGLADYNEQFF. The CDR3 DNA is TGCAGTGCTAGTCGGGGACTAGCAGACTACAATGAGCAGTTCTTC.

The chain has TRBV7-9 and TRBJ2-4, with 12 bases aligning to TRBD2. The germline gives CDR1 SEHNR, CDR2 FQNEAQ (reference sequence). Unmatched junction bases numbered 6, after V lost 5 bases and J lost 4 bases. This CDR3 comprises 16 residues. The CDR3 reads CASSQRTSGDKNIQYF. The CDR3 nucleotides read TGTGCCAGCAGCCAAAGGACTAGCGGGGATAAAAACATTCAGTACTTC.

This clonotype was seen a single time. J is TRBJ2-3 and V is TRBV12-3 or TRBV12-4; the match to TRBD2 covers 14 bases. Losses at the gene ends were 4 bases for V and 4 bases for J; bases not matched to a gene: 1. There are 15 residues in the CDR3. The CDR3 sequence is CASSWTSGGSDTQYF. CDR3 nucleotides: TGTGCCAGCAGTTGGACTAGCGGGGGGTCAGATACGCAGTATTTT.

This clonotype showed up just a few times. The V gene is TRBV20-1, the J gene TRBJ2-7; D not certain. This CDR3 region has 13 residues. From germline, CDR1 is DFQATT and CDR2 SNEGSKA (reference sequence). V was shortened by 2 bases and J by 2 bases, with 10 bases between the two germline ends. The CDR3 DNA reads TGCAGTGCTAGATTCGCCAGCACCTACGAGCAGTACTTC. It yields the protein CSARFASTYEQYF.

In its sample, this clonotype was seen a few times. The CDR3 sequence is CASRRLADTDTQYF. For the CDR3, the DNA is TGTGCCAGCAGGCGACTAGCGGACACAGATACGCAGTATTTT. The chain recombines TRBV12-3 or TRBV12-4 with TRBJ2-3, with 9 bases fitting TRBD2. The junction had 3 bases not matched to a gene; V was cut back by 6 bases and J by 2 bases. The CDR3 is made up of 14 amino acids.

Only a few counts were recorded for this clonotype. CDR3 coding DNA: TGTGCCAGCAGCTTACTTCTTAGCGGAAGCTCCTACGAGCAGTACTTC. It encodes CASSLLLSGSSYEQYF. The chain combines TRBV7-2 with TRBJ2-7; a weak D match, TRBD2 (6 bases). The CDR3 has 16 residues. Germline CDR1 reads SGHTA; CDR2 reads FQGNSA. With 2 bases removed from V and 0 bases from J, the gap between germline ends came to 14 bases.

This clonotype was counted a few times. V is TRBV20-1 and J is TRBJ2-7; maybe TRBD2 (6 bases). The V gene's germline CDR1 is DFQATT and CDR2 SNEGSKA (reference sequence). V lost 3 bases and J lost 3, with 15 bases in between. This CDR3 has 14 residues. The CDR3 is CSASLSGLYYEQYF. Written as DNA, the CDR3 is TGCAGTGCTAGTTTATCGGGACTCTACTACGAGCAGTACTTC.

The gene calls are TRBV18 and TRBJ2-3, with D maybe TRBD2 (6 bases). The ends were cut back, 5 bases at V and 5 bases at J, with 20 bases in the middle. The CDR3 sequence is 16 residues long. Germline V gene sequence: CDR1 KGHSH, CDR2 LQKENI. The CDR3 nucleotides are TGTGCCAGCTCAAAGGGCGGGACTTCGCTCGGAGATACGCAGTATTTT. Protein sequence: CASSKGGTSLGDTQYF.

V is TRBV20-1 and J is TRBJ2-1; 12 bases are a match to TRBD2. This CDR3 is 14 amino acids long. From germline, CDR1 is DFQATT and CDR2 SNEGSKA (reference sequence). Trimming at V came to 4 bases and at J to 7 bases, leaving 5 bases not matched to a gene. CDR3 amino acids: CSATLAGGLNEQFF. DNA of the CDR3: TGCAGTGCTACCCTAGCGGGAGGGTTAAATGAGCAGTTCTTC.

This clonotype has just a few counts. V is TRBV7-9 and J is TRBJ2-7; D not resolved. V was shortened by 3 bases and J by 6 bases, with 6 bases between the two germline ends. This CDR3 is built from 11 residues. In germline, CDR1 is SEHNR, CDR2 FQNEAQ (reference sequence). The CDR3 sequence is CASSFVPEQYF. The CDR3 nucleotides read TGTGCCAGCAGCTTCGTCCCCGAGCAGTACTTC.

The gene calls are TRBV3-1 and TRBJ2-3; 8 bases are shared with TRBD2. Germline CDR1 and CDR2: LGHDT and YNNKEL (reference sequence). Trimming cost V 0 bases and J 4 bases; bases outside gene matches: 9. The CDR3 totals 17 residues. CDR3 DNA: TGTGCCAGCAGCCAAGAACCAGCGGGAGTTTTTTCAGATACGCAGTATTTT. This sequence encodes CASSQEPAGVFSDTQYF.

The V gene is TRBV7-2, the J gene TRBJ2-7, with 9 bases aligning to TRBD1. This CDR3 region has 15 residues. J gave up 2 bases and V 1 base, and 3 bases lay outside the gene matches. Germline values: CDR1 SGHTA, CDR2 FQGNSA. The CDR3 sequence: CASSLDRTGAYEQYF. The CDR3 DNA sequence: TGTGCCAGCAGCTTAGATCGGACAGGGGCCTACGAGCAGTACTTC.

This sequence joins TRBV3-1 and TRBJ2-7; D is uncertain. Germline lookup yields CDR1 LGHDT and CDR2 YNNKEL (reference sequence). The CDR3 consists of 14 residues. V was clipped by 1 base and J by 2 bases, with 9 bases between them. The CDR3 sequence is CASSQAARAYEQYF. The CDR3 DNA follows: TGTGCCAGCAGCCAAGCGGCACGCGCCTACGAGCAGTACTTC.

The chain employs TRBV6-1 and TRBJ1-5; TRBD1 is a possible D gene (5 bases). Germline V gene lookup returns CDR1 MNHNS and CDR2 SASEGT. This CDR3 region has 15 residues. V lost 0 bases to trimming and J lost 9 bases, with 15 bases between them. CDR3 DNA sequence: TGTGCCAGCAGTGAAGCGGGACGAAGGGCTTGGCCCCAGCATTTT. Protein: CASSEAGRRAWPQHF.

This clonotype was observed a few times. The chain carries TRBV10-1 and TRBJ1-1; D uncertain. CDR1 is WNHNN, CDR2 SYGVQD, per germline (reference sequence). The CDR3 is 16 amino acids. Trimming took off 3 bases at V and 1 base at J, with 15 bases between the two ends. The CDR3 is CASSDGLYGENTEAFF. The DNA for the CDR3 is TGCGCCAGCAGTGACGGCCTCTACGGGGAGAACACTGAAGCTTTCTTT.

The chain combines TRBV20-1 with TRBJ2-3; TRBD2 matches at 11 bases. V dropped 5 bases and J dropped 5; count of bases not matched to a gene: 3. Germline V CDR1 and CDR2: DFQATT, SNEGSKA (reference sequence). CDR3 size: 13 residues. The CDR3 nucleotides are TGCAGTGCTCGGGGACTAGCGGAAGATACGCAGTATTTT. Protein product: CSARGLAEDTQYF.

This clonotype was found many times. The chain recombines TRBV4-2 with TRBJ2-3; D is ambiguous. V was cut by 0 bases and J by 1 base, with 5 bases left in between. Looked up from germline, CDR1 is LGHNA and CDR2 is YNFKEQ. This CDR3 is built from 14 residues. CDR3 sequence reads: CASSQEYGTDTQYF. CDR3 DNA: TGTGCCAGCAGCCAAGAGTATGGCACAGATACGCAGTATTTT.

This clonotype was seen a single time. The chain links TRBV6-2 or TRBV6-3 to TRBJ2-5, with D uncertain. The V end was cut by 0 bases, the J end by 5 bases, with 10 bases between. Germline-derived CDR1 and CDR2 are MNHEY and SVGEGT. This CDR3 is 14 amino acids long. CDR3 region: CASSYSSILETQYF. As DNA, the CDR3 is TGTGCCAGCAGTTACTCGAGCATTTTGGAGACCCAGTACTTC.

The chain joins TRBV27 to TRBJ2-1; 9 nucleotides match TRBD2. The V gene end was trimmed by 7 bases and the J gene end by 3 bases; junction bases not matched to a gene: 10. In germline, CDR1 is MNHEY, CDR2 SMNVEV (reference sequence). The CDR3 has 16 amino acids. DNA for the CDR3: TGTGCCAGCACCCTATTGGGTAGCGGGGGCTACAATGAGCAGTTCTTC. Encoded protein: CASTLLGSGGYNEQFF.

This chain links TRBV20-1 with TRBJ1-5, with D perhaps TRBD1 (6 bases). The CDR3 is made up of 14 amino acids. The V and J ends lost 3 bases and 4 bases respectively, with 13 bases between them. Germline assignment: CDR1 DFQATT and CDR2 SNEGSKA (reference sequence). CDR3 amino acids: CSASKTGLNQPQHF. DNA of the CDR3: TGCAGTGCTAGTAAAACAGGGTTGAATCAGCCCCAGCATTTT.

This clonotype was counted between two and nine times. V is TRBV27 and J is TRBJ2-1, with 9 bases aligning to TRBD1. The trim removed 6 bases at V and 9 bases at J, leaving 12 bases unmatched. This CDR3 has 15 residues. Germline V CDR1 and CDR2: MNHEY, SMNVEV (reference sequence). The DNA of the CDR3 is TGTGCCAGCAGAACCGGGACAGGGTATTTGGGTGAGCAGTTCTTC. Its protein product is CASRTGTGYLGEQFF.

In this sample, this clonotype turned up once. The gene calls are TRBV10-3 and TRBJ2-7; the D gene is possibly TRBD2 (5 bases). Per germline, CDR1 ENHRY and CDR2 SYGVKD. The CDR3 runs 18 residues. V dropped 0 bases and J dropped 2 bases, with 20 bases sitting between them. The CDR3 loop reads CAISESTERPSQTYEQYF. CDR3 coding DNA: TGTGCCATCAGTGAGTCTACAGAACGACCTAGCCAGACCTACGAGCAGTACTTC.